Described below is a single TCR beta chain sequence and its context. Its antigen is unknown. The sample comes from a study of vaccination effects on CD4 cells after COVID-19. Study at large: Samples were given by two convalescent patients 16 days and one week before vaccination.

Ahead of sequencing, the ViraFEST assay grew antigen-specific CD4+ T cells using viral peptide pools. Following culture for about ten days, CD4+ T cells were isolated. The infection with SARS-CoV-2 (confirmed by PCR) occurred in this person between March and December 2020. The CDR3 covers 16 residues. V dropped 5 bases and J dropped 5 bases, with 22 bases sitting between them. Germline CDR1 SGHNT, CDR2 YYREEE (reference sequence). Study results and caveats: Convalescents' post-vaccine spike-reactive clones were mainly new, vaccine-induced. Early post-infection timepoints were missing from the study, which also had few convalescent patients.

Here immunoSEQ multiplex PCR was the method, and the copy in TCRdb shows in-frame clones only, minus some. The sample carries 26,000 or so clones, around 78% recorded once. The chain recombines TRBV5-4 with TRBJ1-2; D remains ambiguous. The receptor's source is a human donor who had a prior SARS-CoV-2 infection. The input for sequencing was CD4+ T cells from PBMCs cultured with HCoV-NL63 spike peptides, taken before COVID-19 vaccination. CDR3 amino acids: CASRANLDQPGYGYTF. CDR3 DNA sequence: TGTGCCAGCAGGGCGAATTTGGACCAACCGGGATATGGCTACACCTTC.